This TCR beta chain was identified during a study of blood T cell repertoires in COVID-19. Across the whole study: The samples span acute and convalescent COVID-19 from the United States, Italy and Spain. PBMCs, B-cell-depleted T cells, or T cells were the source of the cDNA or gDNA that made up the material.

Under the authors' procedure: Estimates of nucleated cell counts were drawn from the amplification of reference gene primers. TCRdb's table, derived via immunoSEQ multiplex PCR, lists solely in-frame clones and lacks some. Clone size and V and J calls were adopted from that table, with D and trimming inferred from the DNA. Here the sample spans about 280,000 clones, around 89% being singletons. The germline gives CDR1 SGHTA, CDR2 FQGNSA. The junction had 10 bases not matched to a gene; V was cut back by 4 bases and J by 5 bases. This CDR3 has 15 amino acids. The sequence derives from a middle-aged man with acute or convalescent COVID-19. The chain couples TRBV7-2 to TRBJ2-5; 7 bases align to TRBD1. Sequenced input: peripheral blood. This CDR3 is CASSSMGQPGETQYF. Written as DNA, the CDR3 is TGTGCCAGCAGCTCCATGGGACAGCCGGGGGAGACCCAGTACTTC.